Listed below are T cell receptor beta chains from one sample, sequenced in a study of blood T cell repertoires in COVID-19. Here immunoSEQ multiplex PCR was the method, and the copy in TCRdb shows in-frame clones only, minus some. The sample shows 250,000 to 300,000 clones, 85% to 90% of them seen only once. The specimen was peripheral blood. Receptor source: a woman in her thirties with COVID-19, enrolled during active disease. Both conserved end residues are part of each CDR3. Fields, in order: D gene, V gene, CDR3 length, J gene, clone size, CDR3 protein, CDR3 DNA. The D gene is left open where the match is weak. Where a row states a size, it is once, few, many or the class of an expanded clone; other rows omit it.

D gene: TRBD1
V gene: TRBV4-1
CDR3 length: 16
J gene: TRBJ1-4
clone size: -
CDR3 protein: CASSQERGDRGEKLFF
CDR3 DNA: TGCGCCAGCAGCCAAGAGAGGGGCGACAGGGGGGAAAAACTGTTTTTT

D gene: TRBD2
V gene: TRBV18
CDR3 length: 13
J gene: TRBJ2-5
clone size: -
CDR3 protein: CASSVRGGETQYF
CDR3 DNA: TGTGCCAGCTCGGTCCGCGGGGGGGAGACCCAGTACTTC

D gene: TRBD1
V gene: TRBV11-3
CDR3 length: 13
J gene: TRBJ1-1
clone size: -
CDR3 protein: CASSPGQGRRAFF
CDR3 DNA: TGTGCCAGCAGCCCAGGACAGGGGAGACGGGCTTTCTTT

D gene: -
V gene: TRBV18
CDR3 length: 13
J gene: TRBJ2-7
clone size: -
CDR3 protein: CASSQTGTYEQYF
CDR3 DNA: TGTGCCAGCTCCCAAACAGGCACCTACGAGCAGTACTTC

D gene: -
V gene: TRBV18
CDR3 length: 15
J gene: TRBJ1-6
clone size: -
CDR3 protein: CASSPPGSTGSPLHF
CDR3 DNA: TGTGCCAGCTCACCACCAGGGTCCACAGGGTCACCCCTCCACTTT

D gene: TRBD1
V gene: TRBV10-3
CDR3 length: 16
J gene: TRBJ1-3
clone size: -
CDR3 protein: CAISDPGTGGENTIYF
CDR3 DNA: TGTGCCATCAGTGACCCCGGGACAGGGGGCGAAAACACCATATATTTT

D gene: TRBD1
V gene: TRBV19
CDR3 length: 12
J gene: TRBJ1-2
clone size: -
CDR3 protein: CASRDRGVGYTF
CDR3 DNA: TGTGCCAGCCGGGACAGGGGGGTCGGCTACACCTTC

D gene: -
V gene: TRBV10-1
CDR3 length: 15
J gene: TRBJ1-1
clone size: once
CDR3 protein: CASSESAPMNTEAFF
CDR3 DNA: TGCGCCAGCAGTGAGTCGGCCCCCATGAACACTGAAGCTTTCTTT

D gene: TRBD1
V gene: TRBV4-1
CDR3 length: 15
J gene: TRBJ1-5
clone size: -
CDR3 protein: CASSHLTGFDQPQHF
CDR3 DNA: TGCGCCAGCAGCCACCTGACAGGGTTCGATCAGCCCCAGCATTTT

D gene: -
V gene: TRBV5-6
CDR3 length: 14
J gene: TRBJ1-1
clone size: once
CDR3 protein: CASSLPDRTQEAFF
CDR3 DNA: TGTGCCAGCAGCCTTCCGGACAGAACCCAAGAAGCTTTCTTT

D gene: -
V gene: TRBV20-1
CDR3 length: 12
J gene: TRBJ1-5
clone size: -
CDR3 protein: CSASRGGWPQHF
CDR3 DNA: TGCAGTGCTAGTAGGGGGGGATGGCCCCAGCATTTT

D gene: -
V gene: TRBV25-1
CDR3 length: 13
J gene: TRBJ1-4
clone size: -
CDR3 protein: CASSERTGEKLFF
CDR3 DNA: TGTGCCAGCAGTGAGCGAACAGGGGAAAAACTGTTTTTT

D gene: -
V gene: TRBV7-8
CDR3 length: 17
J gene: TRBJ2-5
clone size: -
CDR3 protein: CASSSEGWAENQETQYF
CDR3 DNA: TGTGCCAGCAGCTCCGAGGGCTGGGCAGAAAATCAAGAGACCCAGTACTTC